The 4 T cell receptor beta chains presented below share a single source sample, sequenced in a study of cytomegalovirus exposure and HLA in healthy donors. Using immunoSEQ multiplex PCR, the repertoire was profiled, and TCRdb retains in-frame clones only, with some absent. Of 150,000 to 200,000 clones detected, roughly 84% appear once; the ten largest clones hold about 9.4%. Sample: PBMCs. Every receptor here comes from a young man in good health and CMV-seropositive.

The V call is TRBV7-8, the J call TRBJ2-5; 7 nucleotides match TRBD2. The germline V gene has CDR1 SGHVS and CDR2 FQNEAQ. This CDR3 comprises 13 residues. V trimming: 3 bases; J trimming: 7 bases; junction bases outside the gene matches: 5. CDR3 in DNA: TGTGCCAGCAGCTTGGGAGGGTTTGGGACCCAGTACTTC. Translation: CASSLGGFGTQYF.

To note about this clone: The germline gene is not matched at one end of the junction; a read error may be the cause. The chain carries TRBV7-9 and TRBJ1-1; D is perhaps TRBD1 (5 bases). This CDR3 region has 13 residues. The V gene's germline CDR1 is SEHNR and CDR2 FQNEAQ (reference sequence). The chain's CDR3 is CASTLTGPTEAFF. The CDR3 bases are TGTGCCAGCACCTTAACAGGCCCCACTGAAGCTTTCTTT.

V and J are TRBV27 and TRBJ2-1; 9 nucleotides line up with TRBD1. The CDR3 contains 13 residues. CDR1 and CDR2 from the germline V gene are MNHEY and SMNVEV (reference sequence). The J segment lost 6 bases and the V segment lost 10 bases, leaving 7 bases of the junction unmatched. In nucleotides, the CDR3 is TGTGCCACCCGACAGGGGGGGGTCAATGAGCAGTTCTTC. Its translation: CATRQGGVNEQFF.

The rearrangement links TRBV28 to TRBJ2-4; maybe TRBD1 (6 bases). V lost 5 bases to trimming and J lost 1 base, with 12 bases between them. The CDR3 consists of 15 residues. CDR1 and CDR2 from the germline V gene are MDHEN and SYDVKM. In DNA form, the CDR3 reads TGTGCCAGCAGTCGACAGGAGGCTGCCAAAAACATTCAGTACTTC. It specifies CASSRQEAAKNIQYF. Full variable domain (outside the CDR3, taken from reference TRBV28 and TRBJ2-4): DVKVTQSSRYLVKRTGEKVFLECVQDMDHENMFWYRQDPGLGLRLIYFSYDVKMKEKGDIPEGYSVSREKKERFSLILESASTNQTSMYLCASSRQEAAKNIQYFGAGTRLSVL.